These 27 T cell receptor beta chains originate from one sample sequenced in a study of T cell repertoires and HLA-DP antigens. Antigens for these TCRs are unknown. Sequencing used immunoSEQ multiplex PCR; TCRdb keeps in-frame clones, though not all of them. Of approximately 100,000 clones detected, around nine tenths appear once; the ten largest clones hold about 1.8%. The sequencing sample was made of CD4+ T cells from PBMCs. All receptors derive from a man in his forties or fifties in good health and CMV-seronegative.

The rearrangement links TRBV7-9 to TRBJ1-1; tentatively, D is TRBD1 (5 bases). The germline V and J ends were trimmed by 4 bases and 1 base, with 10 bases remaining between them. Per the germline V gene, CDR1 is SEHNR and CDR2 is FQNEAQ (reference sequence). This CDR3 is 14 amino acids long. Here the CDR3 reads CASSSGDRNTEAFF. CDR3 nucleotide sequence: TGTGCCAGCAGCTCCGGCGACAGGAACACTGAAGCTTTCTTT.

V gene TRBV6-1 combines with J gene TRBJ2-3; D tentatively reads TRBD1 or TRBD2 (5 bases each). CDR3 length: 15 residues. Germline-derived CDR1 and CDR2 are MNHNS and SASEGT. V lost 1 base and J 6 bases, leaving 14 bases between the germline ends. CDR3 region: CASSEVGDRFDTQYF. The DNA for the CDR3 is TGTGCCAGCAGTGAAGTGGGGGACCGCTTCGATACGCAGTATTTT.

The chain links TRBV30 to TRBJ2-7, with 9 bases lining up with TRBD1. The germline gives CDR1 GTSNPN, CDR2 SVGIG (reference sequence). This CDR3 region has 13 residues. The J segment lost 1 base and the V segment lost 5 bases, leaving 3 bases of the junction unmatched. CDR3 bases: TGTGCCTGGTGGGACAGGGTATCCTACGAGCAGTACTTC. As protein: CAWWDRVSYEQYF.

This clone was detected a few times. This chain connects TRBV7-6 to TRBJ1-1; D ambiguous. The V gene's germline CDR1 is SGHVS and CDR2 FNYEAQ. CDR3 length: 13 residues. The V end lost 2 bases, the J end lost 2 bases, and 6 bases lay between the germline ends. In DNA form, the CDR3 reads TGTGCCAGCAGCTTAAACTCTAACACTGAAGCTTTCTTT. Translating it yields CASSLNSNTEAFF.

V gene TRBV9 combines with J gene TRBJ2-3, with no clear D. V was clipped by 4 bases and J by 5 bases, with 8 bases between them. The CDR3 runs 12 residues. Germline lookup yields CDR1 SGDLS and CDR2 YYNGEE. For the CDR3, the DNA is TGTGCCAGCAGCCCCCAGGAAGATACGCAGTATTTT. Translation: CASSPQEDTQYF.

The rearrangement joins TRBV5-8 to TRBJ2-3; 8 bases align to TRBD2. Unmatched junction bases numbered 7, after V lost 0 bases and J lost 4 bases. The CDR3 is 16 amino acids. Germline-derived CDR1 and CDR2 are SGHTS and YDEGEE. CDR3 in DNA: TGTGCCAGCAGCTTGGATGGGGCGGGGGGCCCAGATACGCAGTATTTT. It translates to CASSLDGAGGPDTQYF. The complete variable domain, with remaining parts taken from reference TRBV5-8 and TRBJ2-3, reads EAGVTQSPTHLIKTRGQQATLRCSPISGHTSVYWYQQALGLGLQFLLWYDEGEERNRGNFPPRFSGRQFPNYSSELNVNALELEDSALYLCASSLDGAGGPDTQYFGPGTRLTVL.

This clone has a single count. This chain links TRBV30 with TRBJ1-2, with D unresolved. With 1 base removed from V and 8 bases from J, the gap between germline ends came to 17 bases. The CDR3 consists of 14 residues. Germline CDR1 is GTSNPN and CDR2 is SVGIG (reference sequence). This chain's CDR3 is CAWSDPPQSEGYTF. The DNA for the CDR3 is TGTGCCTGGAGTGACCCCCCCCAGTCGGAAGGCTACACCTTC. Together with reference TRBV30 and TRBJ1-2, the CDR3 gives the full variable domain: SQTIHQWPATLVQPVGSPLSLECTVEGTSNPNLYWYRQAAGRGLQLLFYSVGIGQISSEVPQNLSASRPQDRQFILSSKKLLLSDSGFYLCAWSDPPQSEGYTFGSGTRLTVV.

The rearrangement uses TRBV7-8 and TRBJ2-1, with D unresolved. Germline CDR1 is SGHVS and CDR2 is FQNEAQ. V dropped 3 bases and J dropped 12 bases, with 9 bases sitting between them. This CDR3 has 11 amino acids. DNA for the CDR3: TGTGCCAGCAGCTTGGGCCTCGGGCAGTTCTTC. Protein product: CASSLGLGQFF. Variable domain in full (rest from reference TRBV7-8 and TRBJ2-1): GAGVSQSPRYKVAKRGQDVALRCDPISGHVSLFWYQQALGQGPEFLTYFQNEAQLDKSGLPSDRFFAERPEGSVSTLKIQRTQQEDSAVYLCASSLGLGQFFGPGTRLTVL.

This chain links TRBV19 with TRBJ2-7; D is perhaps TRBD1 (5 bases). V lost 7 bases, J lost 3 bases, and 16 bases lay in between. Per the germline V gene, CDR1 is LNHDA and CDR2 is SQIVND (reference sequence). The CDR3 runs to 14 residues. CDR3 amino acids: CASIFGQGYYEQYF. The CDR3 bases are TGTGCCAGTATATTTGGGCAGGGCTACTACGAGCAGTACTTC.

V gene TRBV19 combines with J gene TRBJ2-3, with 7 bases aligning to TRBD2. Germline loops: CDR1 LNHDA, CDR2 SQIVND (reference sequence). V gave up 9 bases and J gave up 0 bases; unmatched junction bases: 9. The CDR3 sequence is 15 residues long. This CDR3 reads CASDGGNPSTDTQYF. In DNA form, the CDR3 reads TGTGCCAGCGACGGGGGGAACCCTAGCACAGATACGCAGTATTTT.

This clone occurred a few times. This chain connects TRBV27 to TRBJ2-3, with no clear D. The CDR3 totals 14 residues. Germline-derived CDR1 and CDR2 are MNHEY and SMNVEV (reference sequence). Between the trimmed V and J ends, which lost 4 bases and 2 bases, there was a span of 10 bases. The CDR3 bases are TGTGCCAGCAGTTATGGGTGGGACACAGATACGCAGTATTTT. The encoded protein is CASSYGWDTDTQYF.

V and J are TRBV7-9 and TRBJ1-2; no clear D. This CDR3 is 13 amino acids long. CDR1 is SEHNR, CDR2 FQNEAQ, per germline (reference sequence). V lost 0 bases and J lost 8, with 10 bases in between. CDR3 sequence: CASSLAVGLGYTF. The CDR3 nucleotides read TGTGCCAGCAGCTTAGCTGTGGGATTAGGCTACACCTTC.

This clone showed up just a few times. V and J are TRBV7-2 and TRBJ1-2, with D uncertain. From germline, CDR1 is SGHTA and CDR2 FQGNSA. The CDR3 length is 13 residues. V shed 1 base and J shed 8 bases, with 11 bases lying between them. CDR3 in DNA: TGTGCCAGCAGCTTAGTCCGGGCGGAGGGCTACACCTTC. Translated: CASSLVRAEGYTF.

This clone was observed a few times. The rearrangement joins TRBV30 to TRBJ2-7; D is unclear. Looked up from germline, CDR1 is GTSNPN and CDR2 is SVGIG (reference sequence). CDR3 length equals 14 residues. V was pared by 4 bases and J by 10 bases, with 23 bases between. The CDR3 here is CAWNRGFTYELQYF. CDR3 sequence (DNA): TGTGCCTGGAACCGCGGTTTTACCTACGAGCTACAGTACTTC.

The V gene is TRBV6-1, the J gene TRBJ1-2; 7 bases match TRBD1. The CDR3 extends over 15 amino acids. Germline V gives CDR1 MNHNS, CDR2 SASEGT. V dropped 5 bases and J dropped 4; count of bases not matched to a gene: 10. CDR3 protein: CASSPRTGGSYGYTF. In DNA, the CDR3 is TGTGCCAGCAGTCCTCGGACAGGAGGCAGCTATGGCTACACCTTC.

The V and J genes are TRBV18 and TRBJ1-5; D is ambiguous. CDR1 is KGHSH, CDR2 LQKENI, per germline. V was cut by 3 bases and J by 1 base, with 7 bases left in between. The CDR3 has 14 amino acids. CDR3 coding DNA: TGTGCCAGCTCACCGAGCAGCAGCAATCAGCCCCAGCATTTT. Amino acid sequence: CASSPSSSNQPQHF.

The gene calls are TRBV7-9 and TRBJ1-6, with 7 bases that match TRBD1. The germline CDR1 and CDR2 sequences are SEHNR and FQNEAQ (reference sequence). Trimming at V came to 5 bases and at J to 12 bases, leaving 7 bases not matched to a gene. The CDR3 has 13 amino acids. Here the CDR3 DNA reads TGTGCCAGCAGCCAAGGGACAGTGGGACCCCTCCACTTT. Protein: CASSQGTVGPLHF.

V usage is TRBV7-2 and J usage is TRBJ2-7, with 8 positions matching TRBD2. CDR1 and CDR2 from the germline V gene are SGHTA and FQGNSA. Trimming took 6 bases from V and 4 from J; bases not matched to a gene: 2. The CDR3 is 12 residues long. The CDR3 nucleotides read TGTGCCAGCAGTGCTAGCGGGTACGAGCAGTACTTC. Encoded protein: CASSASGYEQYF.

This clone was seen a handful of times. The chain links TRBV6-5 to TRBJ1-2; unclear D gene. The CDR3 loop spans 15 amino acids. Germline CDR1 and CDR2: MNHEY and SVGAGI. Between the trimmed V and J ends, which lost 6 bases and 2 bases, there was a span of 16 bases. CDR3 sequence reads: CASSPSTNKNYGYTF. Written as DNA, the CDR3 is TGTGCCAGCAGCCCGAGCACGAACAAGAACTATGGCTACACCTTC.

The chain couples TRBV11-2 to TRBJ2-2; D unresolved. The CDR3 contains 13 residues. V was clipped by 5 bases and J by 6 bases, with 10 bases between them. Germline V lookup: CDR1 SGHAT, CDR2 FQNNGV. The DNA for the CDR3 is TGTGCCAGCAGCCGCATGAGCGCCGGGGAGCTGTTTTTT. Its translation is CASSRMSAGELFF.

The J gene is TRBJ1-2, the V gene TRBV30; D remains unclear. V shed 4 bases and J shed 1 base, with 16 bases lying between them. This CDR3 contains 15 residues. Per the germline V gene, CDR1 is GTSNPN and CDR2 is SVGIG (reference sequence). CDR3 region: CAWIRFSGINYGYTF. In DNA, the CDR3 is TGTGCCTGGATCCGCTTTAGTGGCATTAACTATGGCTACACCTTC.

V and J are TRBV5-4 and TRBJ1-4; D remains ambiguous. V was shortened by 4 bases and J by 8 bases, with 18 bases between the two germline ends. Germline V lookup: CDR1 SGHNT, CDR2 YYREEE (reference sequence). The CDR3 extends over 15 amino acids. The CDR3 loop reads CASSQEGSLGEKLFF. CDR3 nucleotide sequence: TGTGCCAGCAGCCAAGAGGGTTCCCTAGGCGAAAAACTGTTTTTT. The entire variable domain, with the rest obtained from reference TRBV5-4 and TRBJ1-4, is as follows: ETGVTQSPTHLIKTRGQQVTLRCSSQSGHNTVSWYQQALGQGPQFIFQYYREEENGRGNFPPRFSGLQFPNYSSELNVNALELDDSALYLCASSQEGSLGEKLFFGSGTQLSVL.

The V call is TRBV2, the J call TRBJ1-4; 7 bases align to TRBD1. V was clipped by 8 bases and J by 7 bases; unmatched bases: 7. The CDR3 is 13 residues long. The germline V gene encodes CDR1 SNHLY and CDR2 FYNNEI. The CDR3 DNA reads as TGTGCCAGCCGAGGACAGGTTCTTGAAAAACTGTTTTTT. It specifies CASRGQVLEKLFF.

The chain carries TRBV6-5 and TRBJ1-4, with D maybe TRBD1 (6 bases). The V end lost 4 bases, the J end lost 2 bases, and 11 bases lay between the germline ends. This CDR3 region has 15 residues. Germline values: CDR1 MNHEY, CDR2 SVGAGI. The CDR3 loop reads CASSSGAGTNEKLFF. The CDR3 region has the DNA TGTGCCAGCAGTTCAGGGGCCGGGACTAATGAAAAACTGTTTTTT.

The chain is built from TRBV10-3 and TRBJ2-1; no clear D. The ends were cut back, 3 bases at V and 8 bases at J, with 14 bases in the middle. CDR3 length equals 14 residues. CDR1 is ENHRY, CDR2 SYGVKD, per germline. The CDR3 protein is CAISEPGRQDEQFF. The CDR3 region has the DNA TGTGCCATCAGTGAACCTGGCAGGCAGGATGAGCAGTTCTTC.

The CDR3 reads CASRWSEVYGYTF. Written as DNA, the CDR3 is TGTGCCAGCAGGTGGTCAGAGGTCTATGGCTACACCTTC. The chain uses TRBV6-6 and TRBJ1-2, with D unresolved. Trimming removed 6 bases from V and 4 bases from J, with 12 bases in between. The length of the CDR3 is 13 residues. CDR1 and CDR2 (germline): MNHNY, SVGAGI (reference sequence).

The chain has TRBV5-1 and TRBJ1-3; D is unclear. Trimming pared 3 bases from V and 0 bases from J, leaving 4 bases between. Germline V CDR1 and CDR2: SGHRS, YFSETQ. This CDR3 is 13 amino acids long. The CDR3 coding sequence is TGCGCCAGCAGCTCAATCTCTGGAAACACCATATATTTT. As protein: CASSSISGNTIYF. The full variable domain, its missing parts supplied by reference TRBV5-1 and TRBJ1-3, is KAGVTQTPRYLIKTRGQQVTLSCSPISGHRSVSWYQQTPGQGLQFLFEYFSETQRNKGNFPGRFSGRQFSNSRSEMNVSTLELGDSALYLCASSSISGNTIYFGEGSWLTVV.